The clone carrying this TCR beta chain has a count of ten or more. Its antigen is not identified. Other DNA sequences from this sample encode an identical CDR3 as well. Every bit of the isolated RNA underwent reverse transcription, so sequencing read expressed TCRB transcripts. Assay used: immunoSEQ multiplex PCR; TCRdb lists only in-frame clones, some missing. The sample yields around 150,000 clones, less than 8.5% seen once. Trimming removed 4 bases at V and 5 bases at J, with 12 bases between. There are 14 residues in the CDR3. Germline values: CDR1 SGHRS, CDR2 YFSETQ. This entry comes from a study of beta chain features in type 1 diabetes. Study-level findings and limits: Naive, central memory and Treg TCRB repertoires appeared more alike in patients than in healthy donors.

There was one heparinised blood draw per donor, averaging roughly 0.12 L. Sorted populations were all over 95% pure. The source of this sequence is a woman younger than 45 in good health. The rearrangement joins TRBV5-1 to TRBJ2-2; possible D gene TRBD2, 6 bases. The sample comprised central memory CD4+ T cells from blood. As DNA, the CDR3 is TGCGCCAGCAGCCGTTTGGGGGGAACCGGGGAGCTGTTTTTT. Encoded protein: CASSRLGGTGELFF.